Following are 3 T cell receptor beta chains from one sample sequenced in a study of T-cell reconstitution after alpha-beta-depleted transplantation in children. Preparation of the TCRbeta library involved a method that used unique molecular identifiers. TCRdb used MiXCR to reprocess the PCR reads, holding one entry per CDR3 protein. Of some 550,000 distinct CDR3 sequences detected, around 20% appear once; the ten largest clones hold around 3.3%. Here the sequenced sample was PBMCs from the stem cell graft donor, taken from the stem cell graft. These TCRs come from a human donor who donated a stem cell graft to a child with acute lymphoblastic leukemia.

This clonotype was seen a few times. The chain combines TRBV5-1 with TRBJ2-7; D may be TRBD1 (5 bases). Germline lookup yields CDR1 SGHRS and CDR2 YFSETQ. The CDR3 contains 15 residues. The V end lost 0 bases, the J end lost 6 bases, and 16 bases lay between the germline ends. CDR3 sequence: CASSLEAGMKLEQYF. CDR3 DNA sequence: TGCGCCAGCAGCTTGGAGGCAGGGATGAAACTCGAGCAGTACTTC. Drawing the rest from reference TRBV5-1 and TRBJ2-7, the complete variable domain is KAGVTQTPRYLIKTRGQQVTLSCSPISGHRSVSWYQQTPGQGLQFLFEYFSETQRNKGNFPGRFSGRQFSNSRSEMNVSTLELGDSALYLCASSLEAGMKLEQYFGPGTRLTVT.

The rearrangement links TRBV20-1 to TRBJ1-1; tentatively, D is TRBD1 (5 bases). CDR1 is DFQATT and CDR2 is SNEGSKA in the germline V gene (reference sequence). Trimming took off 1 base at V and 3 bases at J, with 9 bases between the two ends. The CDR3 runs to 13 residues. The CDR3: CSARAGQDTEAFF. The DNA of the CDR3 is TGCAGTGCTAGAGCAGGGCAGGACACTGAAGCTTTCTTT.

This clonotype was seen only a few times. The chain links TRBV7-2 to TRBJ2-7, with 12 bases matching TRBD2. CDR1 and CDR2 from the germline V gene are SGHTA and FQGNSA. The CDR3 spans 16 residues. V dropped 5 bases and J dropped 4; count of bases not matched to a gene: 9. Here the CDR3 reads CASSPTLAGGGYEQYF. The CDR3 bases are TGTGCCAGCAGCCCCACGCTAGCGGGAGGGGGGTACGAGCAGTACTTC.